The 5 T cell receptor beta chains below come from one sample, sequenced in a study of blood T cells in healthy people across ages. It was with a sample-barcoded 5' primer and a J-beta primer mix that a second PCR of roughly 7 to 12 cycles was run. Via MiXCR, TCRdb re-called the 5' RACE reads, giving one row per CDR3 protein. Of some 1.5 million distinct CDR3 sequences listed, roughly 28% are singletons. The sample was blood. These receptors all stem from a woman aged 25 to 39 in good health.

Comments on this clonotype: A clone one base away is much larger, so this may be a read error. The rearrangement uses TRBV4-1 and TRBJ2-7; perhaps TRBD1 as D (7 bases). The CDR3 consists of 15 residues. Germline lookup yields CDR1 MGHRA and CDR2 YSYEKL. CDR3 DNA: TGCGCCAGAAGCCTTACTCCGCAGGGGGGCCACGAGCAGTACTTC. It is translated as CARSLTPQGGHEQYF.

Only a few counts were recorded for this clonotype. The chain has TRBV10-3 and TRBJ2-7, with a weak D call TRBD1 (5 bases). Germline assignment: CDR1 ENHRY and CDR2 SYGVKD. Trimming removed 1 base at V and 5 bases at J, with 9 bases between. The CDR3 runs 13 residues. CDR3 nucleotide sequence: TGTGCCATCAGTGAGTTTGGGGCGGACGAGCAGTACTTC. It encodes CAISEFGADEQYF.

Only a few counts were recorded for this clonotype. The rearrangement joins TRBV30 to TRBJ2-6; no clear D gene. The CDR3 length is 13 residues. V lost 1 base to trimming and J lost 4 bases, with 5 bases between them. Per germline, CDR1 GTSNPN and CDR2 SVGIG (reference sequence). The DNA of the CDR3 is TGTGCCTGGAGTGCTTGGGGGGCCAACGTCCTGACTTTC. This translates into CAWSAWGANVLTF.

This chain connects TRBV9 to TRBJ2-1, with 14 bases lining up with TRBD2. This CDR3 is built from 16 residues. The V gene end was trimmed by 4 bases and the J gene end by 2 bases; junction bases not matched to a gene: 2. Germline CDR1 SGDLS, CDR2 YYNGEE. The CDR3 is CASSSGLAGAYNEQFF. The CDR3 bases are TGTGCCAGCAGCTCGGGACTAGCGGGAGCCTACAATGAGCAGTTCTTC.

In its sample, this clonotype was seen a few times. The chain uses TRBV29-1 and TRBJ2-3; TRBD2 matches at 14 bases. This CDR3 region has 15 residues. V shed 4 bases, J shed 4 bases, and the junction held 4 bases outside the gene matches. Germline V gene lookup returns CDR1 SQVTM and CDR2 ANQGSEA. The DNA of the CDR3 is TGCAGCGTTGGACTAGCGGGAGGGAGGCCAGATACGCAGTATTTT. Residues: CSVGLAGGRPDTQYF.